This passage covers 14 T cell receptor beta chains from one sample sequenced in a study of early T cells in non-severe SARS-CoV-2 infection. MiXCR was run by TCRdb on the 5' RACE reads, yielding one entry per CDR3 protein. This table has roughly 56,000 distinct CDR3 sequences, approximately 10% appearing once. The sequencing input was whole blood. The receptors were gathered from an adult who was a healthcare worker with PCR-confirmed SARS-CoV-2 infection or an uninfected control (not recorded which).

This clonotype was seen a few times. The chain is built from TRBV24-1 and TRBJ2-1; the match to TRBD2 covers 7 bases. CDR1 and CDR2 (germline): KGHDR, SFDVKD. The junction had 9 bases not matched to a gene; V was cut back by 5 bases and J by 9 bases. The CDR3 extends over 14 amino acids. The CDR3 reads CATSVTGGNTEQFF. DNA for the CDR3: TGTGCCACCAGTGTAACGGGAGGAAACACTGAGCAGTTCTTC.

This clonotype came up many times. The rearrangement joins TRBV12-3 or TRBV12-4 to TRBJ2-3; 8 nucleotides line up with TRBD2. The V and J ends lost 1 base and 3 bases, in that order; junction bases with no gene match: 3. The CDR3 length is 15 residues. The CDR3 DNA reads as TGTGCCAGCAGTTTAGGAGCGGGAGCAACAGATACGCAGTATTTT. Protein sequence: CASSLGAGATDTQYF.

Only a few counts were recorded for this clonotype. In DNA, the CDR3 is TGCAGTGCTGTCCTAGCGGAGCACACCGGGGAGCTGTTTTTT. The encoded protein is CSAVLAEHTGELFF. This chain links TRBV20-1 with TRBJ2-2; 7 nucleotides agree with TRBD2. Looked up from germline, CDR1 is DFQATT and CDR2 is SNEGSKA (reference sequence). CDR3 length: 14 residues. V was clipped by 5 bases and J by 3 bases; unmatched bases: 6.

This sequence joins TRBV20-1 and TRBJ2-7; 14 bases align to TRBD2. Germline trimming cut 0 bases from V and 7 bases from J; bases unmatched to any gene: 8. Per the germline V gene, CDR1 is DFQATT and CDR2 is SNEGSKA (reference sequence). This CDR3 spans 16 amino acids. The DNA of the CDR3 is TGCAGTGCTAGAGATTTGAGACTAGCGGGAGGGAGGGAGCAGTACTTC. This codes for CSARDLRLAGGREQYF.

Ten or more counts support this clonotype. V gene TRBV6-2 or TRBV6-3 combines with J gene TRBJ1-5; TRBD1 is a possible D gene (6 bases). Germline V gives CDR1 MNHEY, CDR2 SVGEGT. This CDR3 has 15 amino acids. The V end was cut by 4 bases, the J end by 0 bases, with 10 bases between. In nucleotides, the CDR3 is TGTGCCAGCAGTTTTCGACAGGATAGCAATCAGCCCCAGCATTTT. Protein sequence: CASSFRQDSNQPQHF.

This clonotype was counted many times. The chain carries TRBV5-1 and TRBJ1-3, with a tentative D call TRBD1 (6 bases). Germline CDR1 and CDR2: SGHRS and YFSETQ. V was trimmed by 1 base and J by 4 bases, leaving 12 bases between them. The CDR3 spans 15 residues. CDR3 sequence: CASSLWQGQGNTIYF. The CDR3 region has the DNA TGCGCCAGCAGCTTGTGGCAGGGGCAAGGAAACACCATATATTTT.

The chain combines TRBV7-2 with TRBJ1-1; D unresolved. V dropped 2 bases and J dropped 9 bases, with 13 bases sitting between them. From germline, CDR1 is SGHTA and CDR2 FQGNSA. The CDR3 is 13 residues long. As DNA, the CDR3 is TGTGCCAGCAGCTTAATGGCTGGGCCCAAAGCTTTCTTT. Its translation: CASSLMAGPKAFF.

The CDR3 is CASSTGQGREQYF. The CDR3 DNA is TGTGCCAGCAGTACCGGACAGGGAAGAGAGCAGTACTTC. This chain joins TRBV6-6 and TRBJ2-7; 8 positions agree with TRBD1. The V segment lost 5 bases and the J segment 7 bases; nucleotides outside the gene matches: 7. Germline CDR1 and CDR2: MNHNY and SVGAGI (reference sequence). The CDR3 spans 13 residues.

This clonotype was seen repeatedly, ten times or more. The chain joins TRBV28 to TRBJ2-1; D ambiguous. The CDR3 covers 14 residues. V was shortened by 11 bases and J by 3 bases, with 17 bases between the two germline ends. The germline V gene encodes CDR1 MDHEN and CDR2 SYDVKM. CDR3 in DNA: TGTGCCTGCTCTCTTCTAGGTGACTACAATGAGCAGTTCTTC. This translates into CACSLLGDYNEQFF.

The gene calls are TRBV5-1 and TRBJ1-4; D perhaps matches TRBD1 (6 bases). The V gene lost 0 bases and the J gene lost 7 bases, with 10 bases spanning the gap. The CDR3 contains 14 residues. Looked up from germline, CDR1 is SGHRS and CDR2 is YFSETQ. The DNA for the CDR3 is TGCGCCAGCAGCTTGGGCGGGGGCGCTGAAAAACTGTTTTTT. It yields the protein CASSLGGGAEKLFF. The full variable domain, with the rest looked up from reference TRBV5-1 and TRBJ1-4, is KAGVTQTPRYLIKTRGQQVTLSCSPISGHRSVSWYQQTPGQGLQFLFEYFSETQRNKGNFPGRFSGRQFSNSRSEMNVSTLELGDSALYLCASSLGGGAEKLFFGSGTQLSVL.

This clonotype was seen a handful of times. The V call is TRBV14, the J call TRBJ2-3; possibly TRBD2 for D (6 bases). The V and J ends lost 5 bases and 2 bases respectively, with 20 bases between them. Germline V CDR1 and CDR2: SGHDN, FVKESK. The CDR3 consists of 17 residues. CDR3 DNA: TGTGCCAGCAGCGATTACCGGGGGACCCAATTCACAGATACGCAGTATTTT. It is translated as CASSDYRGTQFTDTQYF.

This clonotype was observed at least ten times. The germline gene is not matched at one end of the junction; a read error may be the cause. The rearrangement joins TRBV5-4 to TRBJ2-7, with 7 bases identical to TRBD1. This CDR3 is 12 amino acids long. The V gene's germline CDR1 is SGHNT and CDR2 YYREEE (reference sequence). The CDR3 is CASSLAGQSTDF. CDR3 nucleotides: TGTGCCAGCAGCTTGGCGGGACAGTCTACGGACTTC. The variable domain in full, completed from reference TRBV5-4 and TRBJ2-7, reads ETGVTQSPTHLIKTRGQQVTLRCSSQSGHNTVSWYQQALGQGPQFIFQYYREEENGRGNFPPRFSGLQFPNYSSELNVNALELDDSALYLCASSLAGQSTDFGPGTRLTVT.

This chain joins TRBV7-2 and TRBJ2-7; 13 bases fit TRBD2. The J segment lost 2 bases and the V segment lost 8 bases, leaving 6 bases of the junction unmatched. This CDR3 is 15 amino acids long. Germline CDR1 reads SGHTA; CDR2 reads FQGNSA. The CDR3 bases are TGTGCCAGCCTGCCCGGACTAGCGGGAGCCTACGAGCAGTACTTC. Amino acids: CASLPGLAGAYEQYF.

The rearrangement links TRBV7-3 to TRBJ2-3, with D perhaps matching TRBD1 (5 bases). Trimming removed 3 bases at V and 5 bases at J, with 6 bases between. The germline V gene encodes CDR1 SGHTA and CDR2 FQGTGA. The CDR3 contains 12 residues. The CDR3 sequence is CASSFGQDTQYF. The CDR3 DNA reads TGTGCCAGCAGCTTCGGACAAGATACGCAGTATTTT.